This section outlines one T cell receptor beta chain sequence together with its context. This table comes from immunoSEQ multiplex PCR, and its TCRdb copy is limited to in-frame clones, with some not included. The sample carries some 2 million clones, 95% recorded once. The data belong to a study of shared clonotypes between healthy human individuals. Per the germline V gene, CDR1 is MNHEY and CDR2 is SVGAGI. There are 15 residues in the CDR3. Trimming removed 7 bases at V and 4 bases at J, with 19 bases between. The sequencing sample was made of naive CD4+ T cells sorted from blood. The subset is: CD45RA+ positively selected. The source is a man between 18 and 29 years old in good health. The chain links TRBV6-5 to TRBJ2-5, with D hard to call. CDR3: CASTPPGGWGETQYF. The CDR3 DNA reads as TGTGCCAGCACCCCCCCGGGTGGGTGGGGAGAGACCCAGTACTTC.